This entry lists 23 T cell receptor beta chains sequenced from one sample in a study of technical replicates of blood from a few donors. Measured with immunoSEQ multiplex PCR; TCRdb has only the in-frame clones, and not every one. The profile shows about 100,000 clones, about 94% of them singletons. Sequencing input: T cells isolated from PBMCs. The receptors here all came from a human donor in good health.

J is TRBJ2-4 and V is TRBV27, with D possibly matching TRBD2 (6 bases). This CDR3 has 14 residues. Trimming removed 10 bases at V and 0 bases at J, with 13 bases between. Looked up from germline, CDR1 is MNHEY and CDR2 is SMNVEV (reference sequence). The CDR3 reads CATREMLAKNIQYF. The CDR3 bases are TGTGCCACCCGGGAGATGTTAGCCAAAAACATTCAGTACTTC.

The chain recombines TRBV11-3 with TRBJ2-7; D gene unclear. The CDR3 totals 11 residues. V dropped 1 base and J dropped 6 bases, with 4 bases sitting between them. Germline lookup yields CDR1 SGHNT and CDR2 YENEEA. CDR3 sequence reads: CASSLAGEQYF. In DNA form, the CDR3 reads TGTGCCAGCAGCTTAGCGGGCGAGCAGTACTTC.

The CDR3, as DNA: TGTGCCACTAGCGGACAGGGGAACACTGAAGCTTTCTTT. This gives the protein CATSGQGNTEAFF. The chain couples TRBV10-3 to TRBJ1-1; 8 nucleotides agree with TRBD1. From germline, CDR1 is ENHRY and CDR2 SYGVKD. This CDR3 is 13 amino acids long. V lost 10 bases to trimming and J lost 1 base; unmatched junction nucleotides: 5.

V gene TRBV7-6 combines with J gene TRBJ2-5; 7 bases are a match to TRBD2. The CDR3 has 17 residues. V was clipped by 0 bases and J by 2 bases; unmatched bases: 9. Germline V gives CDR1 SGHVS, CDR2 FNYEAQ. CDR3 loop: CASSLASGREWQETQYF. As DNA, the CDR3 is TGTGCCAGCAGCTTAGCGAGTGGGCGGGAGTGGCAAGAGACCCAGTACTTC.

The chain links TRBV5-8 to TRBJ2-7; 7 bases agree with TRBD1. J was trimmed by 2 bases and V by 0 bases; bases with no gene match: 8. This CDR3 spans 16 amino acids. Germline V gene lookup returns CDR1 SGHTS and CDR2 YDEGEE. In nucleotides, the CDR3 is TGTGCCAGCAGCTTGGAGTATATCAGGGGGACCTACGAGCAGTACTTC. Its protein product is CASSLEYIRGTYEQYF. Full variable domain (outside the CDR3, taken from reference TRBV5-8 and TRBJ2-7): EAGVTQSPTHLIKTRGQQATLRCSPISGHTSVYWYQQALGLGLQFLLWYDEGEERNRGNFPPRFSGRQFPNYSSELNVNALELEDSALYLCASSLEYIRGTYEQYFGPGTRLTVT.

This clone appeared a single time. The CDR3 bases are TGTGCCAGCAGCTTGGAGGGACAGGCAGCCTATTCACCCCTCCACTTT. Amino acids: CASSLEGQAAYSPLHF. V is TRBV5-8 and J is TRBJ1-6; 8 bases are shared with TRBD1. The length of the CDR3 is 16 residues. Germline trimming cut 0 bases from V and 8 bases from J; bases unmatched to any gene: 7. From germline, CDR1 is SGHTS and CDR2 YDEGEE.

This clone was counted a single time. CDR3 in amino acids: CASHSRRQGTYEQYF. CDR3 coding DNA: TGTGCCAGCCACAGTAGGAGACAGGGAACCTACGAGCAGTACTTC. This chain joins TRBV11-2 and TRBJ2-7; 7 positions match TRBD1. The junction had 12 bases not matched to a gene; V was cut back by 8 bases and J by 2 bases. The CDR3 is made up of 15 amino acids. Germline CDR1 and CDR2: SGHAT and FQNNGV.

V and J are TRBV6-5 and TRBJ2-7; TRBD1 might be the D (6 bases). Germline lookup yields CDR1 MNHEY and CDR2 SVGAGI. The CDR3 consists of 14 residues. V was cut by 5 bases and J by 4 bases, with 15 bases left in between. This CDR3 reads CASSGPGAAYEQYF. The DNA for the CDR3 is TGTGCCAGCAGTGGGCCAGGGGCCGCTTACGAGCAGTACTTC.

In DNA form, the CDR3 reads TGTGCCAGCAGCCTATATAGGGACAGGCTGGTCGTCGCAGATACGCAGTATTTT. Its protein product is CASSLYRDRLVVADTQYF. J is TRBJ2-3 and V is TRBV5-4; TRBD1 matches 8 bases. The V gene end was trimmed by 4 bases and the J gene end by 4 bases; junction bases not matched to a gene: 17. The CDR3 spans 18 residues. The germline gives CDR1 SGHNT, CDR2 YYREEE (reference sequence). Full variable domain (remainder filled in from reference TRBV5-4 and TRBJ2-3): ETGVTQSPTHLIKTRGQQVTLRCSSQSGHNTVSWYQQALGQGPQFIFQYYREEENGRGNFPPRFSGLQFPNYSSELNVNALELDDSALYLCASSLYRDRLVVADTQYFGPGTRLTVL.

The chain employs TRBV4-1 and TRBJ1-4; D call uncertain. The CDR3 runs 14 residues. With 0 bases removed from V and 9 bases from J, the gap between germline ends came to 11 bases. Germline V lookup: CDR1 MGHRA, CDR2 YSYEKL. The CDR3 loop is CASSQDGVSKKLFF. Written as DNA, the CDR3 is TGCGCCAGCAGCCAAGACGGAGTTTCTAAAAAACTGTTTTTT.

The chain has TRBV4-1 and TRBJ2-1; possible D gene TRBD1, 6 bases. Trimming shortened V by 0 bases and J by 0 bases, and 24 bases separated the two germline ends. The CDR3 loop spans 21 amino acids. CDR1 is MGHRA and CDR2 is YSYEKL in the germline V gene. The DNA for the CDR3 is TGCGCCAGCAGCCAAGACGCTCGGACAGAGTTCTTAGAGGTCTCCTACAATGAGCAGTTCTTC. This sequence encodes CASSQDARTEFLEVSYNEQFF.

V and J are TRBV19 and TRBJ1-2; D remains ambiguous. This CDR3 has 10 amino acids. In germline, CDR1 is LNHDA, CDR2 SQIVND (reference sequence). Trimming cost V 9 bases and J 5 bases, with 7 bases left between them. CDR3 nucleotides: TGTGCCAGCCACAGTTATGGCTACACCTTC. As protein: CASHSYGYTF.

The chain uses TRBV7-6 and TRBJ2-5; 11 nucleotides agree with TRBD2. V dropped 5 bases and J dropped 4; count of bases not matched to a gene: 6. This CDR3 is 15 amino acids long. Looked up from germline, CDR1 is SGHVS and CDR2 is FNYEAQ. DNA for the CDR3: TGTGCCAGCAGCCCAACAGGACTAGCGGGAGAGACCCAGTACTTC. Translation gives CASSPTGLAGETQYF.

The table lists this clone with a count of one. This chain uses TRBV6-6 with TRBJ2-7, with TRBD2 identical over 8 bases. CDR1 and CDR2 (germline): MNHNY, SVGAGI (reference sequence). The CDR3 is made up of 13 amino acids. J was trimmed by 5 bases and V by 10 bases; bases with no gene match: 10. CDR3 coding DNA: TGTGCCATATCACGGACTAGCTACGACGAGCAGTACTTC. Amino acid sequence: CAISRTSYDEQYF.

This chain connects TRBV15 to TRBJ1-5, with D uncertain. The CDR3 contains 13 residues. V was pared by 5 bases and J by 5 bases, with 10 bases between. Germline V gives CDR1 LNHNV, CDR2 YYDKDF (reference sequence). The DNA for the CDR3 is TGTGCCACCAGCCTTCGCGGTGATCAGCCCCAGCATTTT. Its protein product is CATSLRGDQPQHF.

V and J are TRBV25-1 and TRBJ2-1; TRBD2 matches at 10 bases. The CDR3 length is 16 residues. Germline-derived CDR1 and CDR2 are MGHDK and SYGVNS. V dropped 6 bases and J dropped 8; count of bases not matched to a gene: 13. The CDR3 spells CASRTPGLAFSYEQFF. The CDR3 region has the DNA TGTGCCAGCAGGACTCCGGGACTAGCGTTCTCCTATGAGCAGTTCTTC.

This chain uses TRBV9 with TRBJ2-1; D call uncertain. Per germline, CDR1 SGDLS and CDR2 YYNGEE. The CDR3 loop spans 14 amino acids. Trimming pared 0 bases from V and 4 bases from J, leaving 8 bases between. As DNA, the CDR3 is TGTGCCAGCAGCGTAGATTTCACTTACAATGAGCAGTTCTTC. This sequence encodes CASSVDFTYNEQFF.

The chain has TRBV27 and TRBJ2-2, with 8 positions matching TRBD1. V lost 6 bases, J lost 9 bases, and 3 bases stayed unmatched. The V gene's germline CDR1 is MNHEY and CDR2 SMNVEV (reference sequence). This CDR3 has 12 residues. The CDR3 sequence: CASRAGGRELFF. The CDR3 DNA is TGTGCCAGCAGGGCAGGGGGCAGGGAGCTGTTTTTT.

The chain is built from TRBV29-1 and TRBJ1-1, with 9 bases that match TRBD1. V shed 4 bases, J shed 0 bases, and the junction held 6 bases outside the gene matches. The germline V gene has CDR1 SQVTM and CDR2 ANQGSEA. The CDR3 length is 15 residues. The CDR3 DNA is TGCAGCGTTGGAGGACAGGGGAACATGAACACTGAAGCTTTCTTT. Amino acids: CSVGGQGNMNTEAFF.

The CDR3: CASSVSGNEQFF. CDR3 in DNA: TGTGCCAGCAGTGTGTCAGGTAATGAGCAGTTCTTC. The rearrangement joins TRBV2 to TRBJ2-1; no reliable D call. CDR1 is SNHLY and CDR2 is FYNNEI in the germline V gene. Trimming took 4 bases from V and 7 from J, leaving 8 bases between them. The CDR3 consists of 12 residues. The variable domain in full, completed from reference TRBV2 and TRBJ2-1, reads EPEVTQTPSHQVTQMGQEVILRCVPISNHLYFYWYRQILGQKVEFLVSFYNNEISEKSEIFDDQFSVERPDGSNFTLKIRSTKLEDSAMYFCASSVSGNEQFFGPGTRLTVL.

This chain connects TRBV27 to TRBJ2-5; TRBD1 agrees at 10 bases. This CDR3 region has 15 residues. The J segment lost 4 bases and the V segment lost 3 bases, leaving 5 bases of the junction unmatched. CDR1 is MNHEY and CDR2 is SMNVEV in the germline V gene (reference sequence). The CDR3 DNA follows: TGTGCCAGCAGTTTTGGGACAGGGGCACTAGAGACCCAGTACTTC. It specifies CASSFGTGALETQYF.

The chain combines TRBV7-9 with TRBJ2-4, with D tentatively TRBD2 (6 bases). The ends were cut back, 1 base at V and 3 bases at J, with 13 bases in the middle. Germline CDR1 is SEHNR and CDR2 is FQNEAQ (reference sequence). The CDR3 sequence is 16 residues long. As DNA, the CDR3 is TGTGCCAGCAGCTTAGAAGGGGAGGAGGACAAAAACATTCAGTACTTC. This gives the protein CASSLEGEEDKNIQYF.

The chain couples TRBV19 to TRBJ2-1, with 12 nucleotides matching TRBD2. The V segment lost 4 bases and the J segment 8 bases; nucleotides outside the gene matches: 6. Looked up from germline, CDR1 is LNHDA and CDR2 is SQIVND (reference sequence). The CDR3 is made up of 15 amino acids. In nucleotides, the CDR3 is TGTGCCAGTAGTACCGGGACTAGCGGGTTGGATGAGCAGTTCTTC. Protein: CASSTGTSGLDEQFF.